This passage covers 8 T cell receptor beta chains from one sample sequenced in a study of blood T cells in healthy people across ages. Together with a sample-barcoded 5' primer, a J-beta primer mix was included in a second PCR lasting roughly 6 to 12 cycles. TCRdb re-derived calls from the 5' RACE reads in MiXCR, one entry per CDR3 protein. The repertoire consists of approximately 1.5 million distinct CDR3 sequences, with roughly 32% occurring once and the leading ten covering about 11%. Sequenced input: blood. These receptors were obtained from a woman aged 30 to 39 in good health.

CDR3 DNA: TGTGCCAGCAGCTTAAGGGGTGGTATTCTGGACTACGAGCAGTACTTC. Its protein product is CASSLRGGILDYEQYF. This rearrangement joins TRBV7-9 to TRBJ2-4, with D perhaps TRBD1 (5 bases). Near its end, the DNA agrees better with TRBJ2-7, so the J call may be wrong. Germline CDR1 SEHNR, CDR2 FQNEAQ (reference sequence). This CDR3 comprises 16 residues.

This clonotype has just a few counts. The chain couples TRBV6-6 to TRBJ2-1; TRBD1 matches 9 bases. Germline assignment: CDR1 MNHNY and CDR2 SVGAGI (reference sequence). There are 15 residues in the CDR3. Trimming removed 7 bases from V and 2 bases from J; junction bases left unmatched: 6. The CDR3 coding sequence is TGTGCCAGCACCCGGGGACAGGGCCCCTACAATGAGCAGTTCTTC. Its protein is CASTRGQGPYNEQFF.

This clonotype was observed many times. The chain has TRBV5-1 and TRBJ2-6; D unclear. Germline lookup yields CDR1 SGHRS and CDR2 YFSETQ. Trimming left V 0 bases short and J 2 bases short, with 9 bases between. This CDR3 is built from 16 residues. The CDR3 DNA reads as TGCGCCAGCAGCTTGGAGGTCTATACTGGGGCCAACGTCCTGACTTTC. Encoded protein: CASSLEVYTGANVLTF. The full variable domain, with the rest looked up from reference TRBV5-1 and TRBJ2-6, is KAGVTQTPRYLIKTRGQQVTLSCSPISGHRSVSWYQQTPGQGLQFLFEYFSETQRNKGNFPGRFSGRQFSNSRSEMNVSTLELGDSALYLCASSLEVYTGANVLTFGAGSRLTVL.

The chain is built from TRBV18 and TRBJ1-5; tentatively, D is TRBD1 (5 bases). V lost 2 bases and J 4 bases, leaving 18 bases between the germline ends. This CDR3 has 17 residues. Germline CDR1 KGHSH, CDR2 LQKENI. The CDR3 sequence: CASSPVAGTGNNQPQHF. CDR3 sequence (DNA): TGTGCCAGCTCACCAGTCGCAGGGACGGGGAATAATCAGCCCCAGCATTTT.

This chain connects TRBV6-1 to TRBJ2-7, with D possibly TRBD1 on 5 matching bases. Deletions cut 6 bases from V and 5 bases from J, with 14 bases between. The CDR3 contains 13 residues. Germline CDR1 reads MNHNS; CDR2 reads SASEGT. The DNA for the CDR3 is TGTGCCAGCAGCCCCCTGTGGGGCCACGAGCAGTACTTC. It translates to CASSPLWGHEQYF.

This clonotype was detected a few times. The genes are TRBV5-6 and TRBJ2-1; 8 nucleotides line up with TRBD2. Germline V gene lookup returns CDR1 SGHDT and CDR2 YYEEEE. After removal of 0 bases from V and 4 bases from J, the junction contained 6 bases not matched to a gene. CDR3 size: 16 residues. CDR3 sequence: CASSLGETSVYNEQFF. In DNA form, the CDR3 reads TGTGCCAGCAGCTTGGGAGAGACTAGCGTTTACAATGAGCAGTTCTTC.

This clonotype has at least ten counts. The CDR3 reads CSARDIQETQYF. The CDR3 DNA follows: TGCAGTGCTAGAGATATCCAAGAGACCCAGTACTTC. The rearrangement links TRBV20-1 to TRBJ2-5; D gene uncertain. This CDR3 contains 12 residues. CDR1 DFQATT and CDR2 SNEGSKA come from the germline V gene (reference sequence). Trimming stripped 0 bases from V and 1 base from J, with 3 bases between.

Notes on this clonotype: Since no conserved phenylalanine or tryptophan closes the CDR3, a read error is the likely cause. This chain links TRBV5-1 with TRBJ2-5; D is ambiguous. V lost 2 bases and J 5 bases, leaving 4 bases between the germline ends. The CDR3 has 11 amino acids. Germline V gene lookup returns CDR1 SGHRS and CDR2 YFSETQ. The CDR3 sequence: CASSFGETQYV. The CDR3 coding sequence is TGCGCCAGCAGCTTCGGGGAGACCCAGTACGTC.